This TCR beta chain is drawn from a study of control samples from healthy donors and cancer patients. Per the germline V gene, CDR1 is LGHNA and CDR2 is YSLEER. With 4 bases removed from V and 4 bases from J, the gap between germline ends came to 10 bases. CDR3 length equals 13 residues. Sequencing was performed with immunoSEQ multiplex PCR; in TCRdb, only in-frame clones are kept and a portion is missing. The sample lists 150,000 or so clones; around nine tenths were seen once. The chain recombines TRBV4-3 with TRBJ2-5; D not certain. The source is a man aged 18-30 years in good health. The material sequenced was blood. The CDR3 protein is CASSPPGGETQYF. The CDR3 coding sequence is TGCGCCAGCAGCCCTCCGGGCGGAGAGACCCAGTACTTC.